The entry that follows covers one TCR beta chain sequence. This clone was observed a handful of times. There is no known antigen for this receptor. No base quality values were provided; no much bigger clone lies one nucleotide off. In total, about 650 healthy bone marrow donors made up the cohort. All cohort members were sampled while nominally healthy, although unrecorded immune exposures were likely present. The donor tested CMV seropositive, placing the donor among the 289 seropositive members of the cohort. Every donor gave a peripheral blood sample, and the peripheral blood mononuclear cells from that sample were used for TCR beta sequencing. Genomic DNA was extracted from the blood cell samples with the Qiagen DNeasy Blood Extraction Kit. Compared with germline, V lacks 4 bases and J lacks 2 bases; bases without a gene match: 6. The CDR3 numbers 15 residues from cysteine through phenylalanine. Only CDR3 DNA remains: 45 bases, in frame from the first base. CDR1 and CDR2 are read off the germline V gene as SGHRS and YFSETQ.

The source of the sample is a study of cytomegalovirus exposure and HLA in healthy donors (dated 2017 in TCRdb). For the study in its entirety: An earlier analysis of 587 of the donors reported more than 250 Gb of sequence data and around 110 million unique TCR beta sequences from 150 million to 200 million T cells. Approximately 310 gigabases of sequencing data and approximately 85 million unique TCR sequences were included in an early release covering about 600 HLA-typed donors. Of the 398 genotyped donors, 65% to 90% were placed in the genetic ancestry cluster associated with self-reported Caucasian donors. The study aimed to test whether cataloging public T cell receptors could reveal signatures of past pathogen exposure. Using immunosequencing, the study profiled T cell repertoires from around 670 subjects and related those repertoires to cytomegalovirus serostatus. Along with the approximately 650-subject first cohort, a separate validation cohort of more than 90 different subjects was used. High-throughput TCR immunosequencing, statistical association of individual TCRs with disease status, and machine learning were combined to predict cytomegalovirus infection status. A later analysis re-examined previously published TCR beta repertoires from several hundred donors and added high-resolution HLA genotyping to investigate patterns of TCR occurrence. In the later analysis, no new phenotypic data were used to find candidate immune exposures; instead, reliance was placed on TCR beta sequences and their occurrence across donors. To decide whether each TCR beta V gene segment behaved as functional or pseudogenic, an earlier analysis of 587 of the donors relied on high-throughput TCR beta sequencing. Donor age, sex, ethnicity and CMV serostatus were collected together with the repertoire data. Genome-wide SNP genotypes for about 60% of the 666 donors were used in a later genetic analysis, which treated that subset as a discovery cohort. Every discovery cohort repertoire had been produced on one sequencing platform. Class I and class II HLA loci were covered by the typing at four-digit resolution. The number of typed donors differed by locus: about 629-630 for A, B, C, DRB1 and DQB1; 500 to 550 for DQA1; 606 for DPA1; and roughly 490 for DPB1. Roughly 5 DR-DQ haplotypes were handled as single units for association and clustering because linkage in the cohort was strong. On average, 235,054 unique TCR beta nucleotide sequences were sequenced per donor among a few hundred genotyped donors of the cohort, with about 17% of those sequences being non-productive. Broader findings and caveats from the paper: Linkage disequilibrium might explain the correlated functional status among segregating V segments, but an unknown experimental factor could not be excluded. In a later genetic analysis, fewer N-insertions in productive TCRs were reported among donors in an Asian-associated ancestry cluster than the roughly 640-donor mean. In a later analysis, TCR association rates were found to vary across HLA loci, with the most associated TCRs seen for DRB1 alleles and the fewest for HLA-C alleles. The classifier was reported to diagnose cytomegalovirus status with high specificity and sensitivity in both the original and validation cohorts. According to a later analysis, parvovirus B19, influenza, CMV and Epstein-Barr virus appeared linked to several top co-occurrence clusters. Specific HLA alleles were associated with 15,000 to 20,000 TCR beta sequences at a false discovery rate of 0.05 in a later analysis. Because HLA typing was missing for some donors at each locus, association tests included only the typed subset. A further reported finding was that TCR beta sequences accurately predicted the HLA-A and HLA-B alleles for most subjects in the first cohort. Because counts were too low, more than 15 rarely observed V segments, including chromosome 9 orphons, were excluded from the earlier analysis of several hundred of the donors. A few of the identified cytomegalovirus-associated TCR beta chains were confirmed in vitro to be specific for cytomegalovirus antigens. When HLA alleles, especially DR and DQ, strongly co-occurred, TCR associations were difficult to assign to individual alleles. The 87-base-pair reads could not distinguish some IMGT-functional V segments, including TRBV6-2 and TRBV6-3, so those segments were excluded. Most TCR sequences were observed very rarely across donors, whereas some public TCRs were present in many individuals. The sequencing pipeline was judged likely to have produced a cluster of highly shared sequence variants as a technical artifact. The authors suggested that the approach could potentially be generalized to other disease states and immunological phenotypes. Most CMV-associated TCR beta chains appeared to be HLA-restricted in a later analysis, and the HLA associations seemed to be driven largely by CMV exposure. The study gave a list of under 200 TCR beta chains associated with cytomegalovirus. Presence/absence analyses assumed roughly uniform sequencing depth across donors, an assumption that may not hold. The only immune exposure information available for the cohort was CMV serostatus. This cohort had only TCR beta chains sequenced, and the lack of alpha or paired-chain data limited which features could be detected. In a later genetic analysis, a missense DCLRE1C variant was associated with V-gene and J-gene trimming of TCR beta chains, and the association was replicated in an independent cohort. An earlier analysis of around 600 of the donors showed that most TCR beta V segments appeared in productive rearrangements either about 90% or about 30% of the time, which broadly matched IMGT annotations. In a later analysis, HLA-associated TCR beta chains were found to be more clonally expanded and to have lower generation probabilities than equally common non-associated chains.

The method behind the library was the immunoSEQ multiplex PCR assay. A mixture of 60 forward primers for TCR Vbeta segments and 13 reverse primers for TCR Jbeta segments was used in the multiplex PCR. The CDR3 region of rearranged TCR beta genes was amplified from genomic DNA by a multiplex PCR assay. The amplified TCR beta libraries were sequenced on the Illumina HiSeq System as 87-base-pair reads. The authors' analysis ran thus. Across the 500 to 850 repertoires, a later analysis counted around 80 million unique TCR beta chains, around 11 million of which were shared by at least two donors. A nearest-neighbor algorithm error-corrected the raw reads and collapsed the reads into unique sequences, merging closely related sequences to remove PCR and sequencing errors. CDR3 sequences were aligned to IMGT reference sequences to assign V, D and J gene segments. For a sequence to be retained, a match of at least six nucleotides was required to both a V gene segment and a J gene segment. A rearrangement counted as productive if the CDR3 had no stop codons and remained in frame with V and J, and every other rearrangement counted as non-productive. Following IMGT convention, CDR3 was defined as the stretch from the second conserved V-encoded cysteine up to the conserved J-encoded phenylalanine. The earlier analysis of approximately 590 of the donors excluded any sequence lacking an unambiguous match to a single V gene segment. In an earlier analysis of 450 to 750 of the donors, a V segment was called functional when productive rearrangements were above 56.7%, and segregating when the standard deviation between donors exceeded 5%. A statistical classification framework was built for diagnosing cytomegalovirus status from the catalog of TCR beta chain sequences. V and J gene assignment, in a later analysis, came from comparing TCR nucleotide sequences with IMGT/GENE-DB human TR gene sequences. The TCRdist pipeline was used in a later analysis to assign CDR3 sequences and most-parsimonious VDJ recombination scenarios. A later analysis defined each TCR beta chain by its CDR3 amino acid sequence plus V-gene family, and excluded reads lacking a unique V-gene family. A later analysis removed several hundred highly shared, low-generation-probability nucleotide sequences to deal with suspected cross-contamination and a sequencing artifact. In a later analysis, a clonal expansion index for each public chain was calculated from normalized within-repertoire ranks of inferred template counts. In a later analysis, generation probabilities were computed using a VDJ recombination model fitted to out-of-frame rearrangements, and the results were checked against IGoR. In a later analysis, TCR-TCR, TCR-HLA and TCR-CMV co-occurrence was scored with hypergeometric tests, and a repertoire-size bias correction was applied to TCR pairs. In a later analysis, false discovery rates were estimated by permuting HLA or CMV assignments 20 times. In a later analysis, co-occurring TCRs were grouped using DBSCAN, with TCRdist sequence similarity added in when clustering inside HLA-allele-positive subsets. For co-occurrence clustering, repertoires with fewer than 30,000 or more than 120,000 public chains were excluded, along with roughly 5 repertoires with anomalous nucleotide sharing. TCRdb stores this immuneACCESS table with in-frame sequences only. Part of the clones is absent; in the studies checked, under half of the shortfall reflects unresolved V genes, and no reason is known for the rest. The V and J calls and clone size come from that table; D and trimming were worked out from the DNA. The sample contains some 150,000 clones, around 79% of them found a single time. The ten largest account for about 6.7% of the sample.

The chain uses TRBV5-1 and TRBJ2-5, and 9 bases in between align with TRBD1. This clonotype was sampled from a middle-aged woman in good health and CMV-seropositive. The sample comprised PBMCs. CDR3 reads: CASSLTGGGQETQYF. In nucleotide form, the sequence is TGCGCCAGCAGCCTGACAGGGGGAGGGCAAGAGACCCAGTACTTC. The CDR3 plus the reference TRBV5-1 and TRBJ2-5 genes for the other parts give the full variable domain: KAGVTQTPRYLIKTRGQQVTLSCSPISGHRSVSWYQQTPGQGLQFLFEYFSETQRNKGNFPGRFSGRQFSNSRSEMNVSTLELGDSALYLCASSLTGGGQETQYFGPGTRLLVL.